Each of the 15 T cell receptor beta chains below was sequenced from the same sample in a study of post-analysis software for immune sequencing data. Study-wide results and caveats: Patients used roughly five TRBV segments, including TRBV5-6, TRBV5-1 and TRBV20-1, more often than controls.

The antigens of these receptors remain unknown. Prepared libraries of TCR beta cDNA carried unique molecular identifiers. One entry per CDR3 protein, called by TCRdb with MiXCR from the PCR reads. The sample has under 200,000 distinct CDR3 sequences; over 25% are singletons. The sample comprised blood. The receptors were gathered from a girl younger than 18 with multiple sclerosis.

Concerning this clonotype: This could be a read error, since a much larger clone is one nucleotide away. The V and J genes are TRBV7-9 and TRBJ2-3, with 10 bases matching TRBD2. Trimming cost V 5 bases and J 0 bases; bases outside gene matches: 5. This CDR3 is 16 amino acids long. Looked up from germline, CDR1 is SEHNR and CDR2 is FQNEAQ (reference sequence). CDR3 coding DNA: TGTGCCAGCAGCCAACCGACTAGCGGGAGCACAGATACGCAGTATTTT. It translates to CASSQPTSGSTDTQYF.

Of note for this clonotype: The junction departs from the called germline gene at one end, perhaps through a read error. The V gene is TRBV5-1, the J gene TRBJ2-1; 9 nucleotides line up with TRBD2. Germline CDR1 is SGHRS and CDR2 is YFSETQ. This CDR3 spans 15 amino acids. The CDR3 bases are TGCGCCGGCAGCGGAGGGGGACTAGCCCGGAATGAGCAGTTCTTC. This encodes CAGSGGGLARNEQFF. The full variable domain, rest sourced from reference TRBV5-1 and TRBJ2-1, is KAGVTQTPRYLIKTRGQQVTLSCSPISGHRSVSWYQQTPGQGLQFLFEYFSETQRNKGNFPGRFSGRQFSNSRSEMNVSTLELGDSALYLCAGSGGGLARNEQFFGPGTRLTVL.

This clonotype showed up just a few times. The CDR3 loop is CASSFDGNTGELFF. Here the CDR3 DNA reads TGTGCCAGCAGCTTTGACGGGAACACCGGGGAGCTGTTTTTT. This rearrangement joins TRBV7-2 to TRBJ2-2; D gene unclear. The CDR3 consists of 14 residues. Germline-derived CDR1 and CDR2 are SGHTA and FQGNSA. V shed 3 bases and J shed 1 base, with 6 bases lying between them.

The chain has TRBV6-6 and TRBJ2-4; TRBD1 is a possible D gene (7 bases). Trimming took off 11 bases at V and 15 bases at J, with 29 bases between the two ends. Germline CDR1 and CDR2: MNHNY and SVGAGI (reference sequence). This CDR3 spans 14 amino acids. The DNA for the CDR3 is TGTGCCGGCAAGACCGGGGACAGAGGCGGACTACCGTACTTC. It encodes CAGKTGDRGGLPYF.

This clonotype appeared many times. The chain couples TRBV7-2 to TRBJ2-5; D tentatively reads TRBD1 or TRBD2 (5 bases each). Trimming took 5 bases from V and 2 from J, leaving 12 bases between them. The CDR3 sequence is 14 residues long. CDR1 SGHTA and CDR2 FQGNSA come from the germline V gene. The DNA for the CDR3 is TGTGCCAGCAGCCCCGGGACGAATCAAGAGACCCAGTACTTC. This sequence encodes CASSPGTNQETQYF.

This clonotype was recorded at least ten times. The chain links TRBV29-1 to TRBJ1-2; a weak D match, TRBD1 (5 bases). Germline V gene sequence: CDR1 SQVTM, CDR2 ANQGSEA. This CDR3 contains 12 residues. V lost 7 bases to trimming and J lost 5 bases, with 14 bases between them. CDR3 DNA sequence: TGCAGCGGAGAGCGCCAGGGTTATGGCTACACCTTC. Translated: CSGERQGYGYTF.

The rearrangement links TRBV20-1 to TRBJ2-3, with a weak D call TRBD1 (5 bases). The CDR3 consists of 15 residues. V dropped 6 bases and J dropped 2 bases, with 18 bases sitting between them. Germline CDR1 is DFQATT and CDR2 is SNEGSKA (reference sequence). CDR3 nucleotides: TGCAGTGCCGATCGAACAGGATTAGCCACAGATACGCAGTATTTT. It yields the protein CSADRTGLATDTQYF.

The count of this clonotype is one. Given a much more abundant clone one base away, this may be a read error. The V gene is TRBV20-1, the J gene TRBJ2-1, with D uncertain. Per the germline V gene, CDR1 is DFQATT and CDR2 is SNEGSKA (reference sequence). V gave up 3 bases and J gave up 0 bases, with 6 bases separating them. The CDR3 has 13 amino acids. The CDR3 nucleotides read TGCAGTGCTAGGCCCAGCTCCTACAATGAGCAGTTCTTC. Protein: CSARPSSYNEQFF.

Ten or more counts support this clonotype. The chain uses TRBV4-1 and TRBJ2-7; 9 bases line up with TRBD1. This CDR3 comprises 15 residues. The V segment lost 3 bases and the J segment 4 bases; nucleotides outside the gene matches: 7. Germline CDR1 MGHRA, CDR2 YSYEKL. The DNA for the CDR3 is TGCGCCAGCAGCCAGGACAGGGGTTACTGGTACGAGCAGTACTTC. Protein product: CASSQDRGYWYEQYF.

This clonotype has just a few counts. This chain connects TRBV5-1 to TRBJ1-1; 8 bases line up with TRBD1. The germline V gene has CDR1 SGHRS and CDR2 YFSETQ. CDR3 length: 15 amino acids. With V trimmed by 0 bases and J by 4 bases, 5 bases remained unmatched. CDR3 protein: CASSLVQGAGTEAFF. In nucleotides, the CDR3 is TGCGCCAGCAGCTTGGTTCAGGGGGCCGGCACTGAAGCTTTCTTT.

This sequence joins TRBV20-1 and TRBJ1-1, with a possible D match to TRBD1 (6 bases). This CDR3 comprises 14 residues. V lost 5 bases to trimming and J lost 0 bases, with 13 bases between them. Germline V gene sequence: CDR1 DFQATT, CDR2 SNEGSKA (reference sequence). CDR3 nucleotide sequence: TGCAGTGCTCGGAGTGGGGGCCTGAACACTGAAGCTTTCTTT. The encoded protein is CSARSGGLNTEAFF.

This clonotype was counted ten times or more. The V call is TRBV20-1, the J call TRBJ2-3; 9 bases match TRBD2. This CDR3 contains 15 residues. The germline V gene encodes CDR1 DFQATT and CDR2 SNEGSKA (reference sequence). J gave up 0 bases and V 2 bases, and 3 bases lay outside the gene matches. DNA for the CDR3: TGCAGTGCTAGAAGGCGGGGGGGGAGCACAGATACGCAGTATTTT. Translation gives CSARRRGGSTDTQYF.

This chain uses TRBV25-1 with TRBJ2-5; the match to TRBD1 covers 12 bases. The J call is in doubt because the DNA end fits TRBJ2-7 better. This CDR3 is 16 amino acids long. Germline-derived CDR1 and CDR2 are MGHDK and SYGVNS. This chain's CDR3 is CASSELGTGGPCEQYF. Written as DNA, the CDR3 is TGTGCCAGCAGTGAACTGGGGACAGGGGGCCCCTGCGAGCAGTACTTC.

This clonotype showed up just a few times. V usage is TRBV20-1 and J usage is TRBJ1-4; D perhaps matches TRBD1 (5 bases). The CDR3 contains 15 residues. Trimming pared 5 bases from V and 2 bases from J, leaving 15 bases between. Germline V gene lookup returns CDR1 DFQATT and CDR2 SNEGSKA (reference sequence). The CDR3 DNA follows: TGCAGTGCTTCCCTTGCCCACAGGACTAATGAAAAACTGTTTTTT. As protein: CSASLAHRTNEKLFF.

This clonotype appeared a few times. The CDR3 region has the DNA TGTGCCAGCAGCCCGGGACTAGCGGGAGTGGATACGCAGTATTTT. It is translated as CASSPGLAGVDTQYF. The chain recombines TRBV11-3 with TRBJ2-3, with 14 bases fitting TRBD2. The V and J ends lost 5 bases and 6 bases, in that order; junction bases with no gene match: 4. Germline V gives CDR1 SGHNT, CDR2 YENEEA. The CDR3 consists of 15 residues.